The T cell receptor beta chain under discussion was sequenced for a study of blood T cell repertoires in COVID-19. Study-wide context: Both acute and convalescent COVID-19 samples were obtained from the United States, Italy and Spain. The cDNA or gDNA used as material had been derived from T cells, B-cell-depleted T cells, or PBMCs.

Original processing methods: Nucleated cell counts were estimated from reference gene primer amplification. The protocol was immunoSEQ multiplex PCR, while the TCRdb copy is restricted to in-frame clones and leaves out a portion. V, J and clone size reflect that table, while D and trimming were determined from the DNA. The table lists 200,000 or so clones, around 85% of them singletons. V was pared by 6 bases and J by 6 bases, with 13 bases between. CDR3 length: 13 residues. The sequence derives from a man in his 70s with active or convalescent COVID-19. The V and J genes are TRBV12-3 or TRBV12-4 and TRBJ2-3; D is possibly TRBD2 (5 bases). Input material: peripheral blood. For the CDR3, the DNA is TGTGCCAGCAGAGGACTGGATGTGGATACGCAGTATTTT. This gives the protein CASRGLDVDTQYF.